A selection of T cell receptor beta chains follows, all from one sample in a study of T-cell memory formation after mild COVID-19. TCRdb used MiXCR to reprocess the 5' RACE reads, holding one entry per CDR3 protein. This sample yields 250,000 or so distinct CDR3 sequences, of which 7.5% to 10% are seen a single time; 20% to 25% belongs to the top ten. Sequenced sample: PBMCs or a T cell subset sorted from them (not recorded which). All receptors derive from a man aged 18 to 30 who had mild COVID-19 (a few samples of this study predate the infection). Cell type and time point are not known. The conserved cysteine and the conserved F or W are not part of the CDR3 here. Fields, in order: V gene, CDR3 protein.

V: TRBV10-2; CDR3: ASRSFRGSPLH
V: TRBV19; CDR3: ASSRDWGPATEAF
V: TRBV6-2/TRBV6-3; CDR3: ASRITRQAGRTEAF
V: TRBV3-1; CDR3: ASSQVTNSPLH
V: TRBV6-1; CDR3: ASSEMAGNEQF
V: TRBV7-6; CDR3: ASSRPDRGYNEQF
V: TRBV4-3; CDR3: ASSLGQPETQY
V: TRBV24-1; CDR3: ATSDWDRGFPEAF
V: TRBV20-1; CDR3: SATQTGGYGYT
V: TRBV7-2; CDR3: ASSPGGAGVGETQY
V: TRBV6-6; CDR3: ASSPQRGGVGELF
V: TRBV10-3; CDR3: AISSDSTPV
V: TRBV7-2; CDR3: ASSLTSGGDEQY
V: TRBV20-1; CDR3: SATRGPSTDTQY
V: TRBV5-1; CDR3: ASSSFPPQETQY
V: TRBV6-5; CDR3: ASSFTPGQGKAF
V: TRBV7-2; CDR3: ASSSGANTEAF
V: TRBV7-2; CDR3: ASSLGGQGLKKHGYT
V: TRBV29-1; CDR3: SDGGSSYNEQF
V: TRBV12-3/TRBV12-4; CDR3: ASTPDPYIGKLF
V: TRBV6-6; CDR3: AGSQGASNQPQH
V: TRBV10-3; CDR3: AIRPPLENIQY
V: TRBV20-1; CDR3: SAKGSTFNQPQH
V: TRBV7-3; CDR3: ASSPTRSGGERSTDTQY
V: TRBV7-2; CDR3: ASNNRVDTEAF
V: TRBV19; CDR3: ASSIGDSRPDTQY
V: TRBV6-5; CDR3: ASSYGGGGKYGYT
V: TRBV6-1; CDR3: ASSGSPLGIYTEAF
V: TRBV7-9; CDR3: ASSPELGNSPLH
V: TRBV5-1; CDR3: ASSFPGVQGYT
V: TRBV5-1; CDR3: ASSLNLRRANTGELF
V: TRBV13; CDR3: ASSLGRGVNTEAF
V: TRBV7-2; CDR3: ASSSTGTAGNQPQH
V: TRBV7-8; CDR3: ASSFLEGNTGELF
V: TRBV4-1; CDR3: ASSQGGGAAGELF
V: TRBV29-1; CDR3: SVEDPGGSSYEQY
V: TRBV24-1; CDR3: ATSDGSQETQY
V: TRBV20-1; CDR3: SAREDGSYTEAF
V: TRBV5-1; CDR3: ASSSNMNTEAF
V: TRBV20-1; CDR3: SARDDRRADTQY
V: TRBV20-1; CDR3: SATGTSGTYEQY
V: TRBV9; CDR3: ASSVVGSTDTQY
V: TRBV20-1; CDR3: SAPLHKAF
V: TRBV7-2; CDR3: ASTYSRKRGQY